The clone carrying this T cell receptor beta chain was detected a few times. Its antigen is undetermined. This entry comes from a study of response to subunit inactivated influenza vaccine. One entry per CDR3 protein results from TCRdb running MiXCR on the RT-PCR reads. Among about 310,000 distinct CDR3 sequences listed, 21% were seen once. Losses at the gene ends were 0 bases for V and 5 bases for J; bases not matched to a gene: 5. CDR1 and CDR2 (germline): SGHRS, YFSETQ. The length of the CDR3 is 14 residues. Study-level findings and limits: With each seasonal influenza vaccination, the authors suggested, few new T cells are recruited.

This chain connects TRBV5-1 to TRBJ2-7; 7 bases map to TRBD1. The sample was PBMCs from blood, taken about 20 months after vaccination. The clonotype comes from a man aged 50-75 years who received an inactivated influenza vaccine. CDR3 DNA sequence: TGCGCCAGCAGCTTGGGACAGGGAAGTGACGAGCAGTACTTC. As protein: CASSLGQGSDEQYF.